What follows are 23 T cell receptor beta chains derived from one specimen sequenced in a study of blood T cell repertoires in COVID-19. This table comes from immunoSEQ multiplex PCR, and its TCRdb copy is limited to in-frame clones, with some not included. This table has 360,000 or so clones, 87% appearing once. Sequencing was carried out using PBMCs or T cells enriched from blood (not recorded which). These receptors all stem from a woman between 25 and 40 years old who had recovered from COVID-19.

Only a few counts were recorded for this clone. The V gene is TRBV5-4, the J gene TRBJ2-1; D possibly corresponds to TRBD2 (5 bases). Trimming cost V 0 bases and J 6 bases, with 13 bases left between them. The CDR3 loop spans 15 amino acids. CDR1 and CDR2 from the germline V gene are SGHNT and YYREEE (reference sequence). The CDR3 region is CASSLGGSISNEQFF. CDR3 coding DNA: TGTGCCAGCAGCTTGGGTGGGAGTATAAGCAATGAGCAGTTCTTC. Drawing the rest from reference TRBV5-4 and TRBJ2-1, the complete variable domain is ETGVTQSPTHLIKTRGQQVTLRCSSQSGHNTVSWYQQALGQGPQFIFQYYREEENGRGNFPPRFSGLQFPNYSSELNVNALELDDSALYLCASSLGGSISNEQFFGPGTRLTVL.

The rearrangement uses TRBV5-1 and TRBJ1-2; no clear D gene. The V gene's germline CDR1 is SGHRS and CDR2 YFSETQ. Between the trimmed V and J ends, which lost 1 base and 6 bases, there was a span of 10 bases. There are 13 residues in the CDR3. For the CDR3, the DNA is TGCGCCAGCAGCTTGCCGGGGAAGGATGGCTACACCTTC. Translation: CASSLPGKDGYTF.

The V gene is TRBV7-9, the J gene TRBJ2-2; D is perhaps TRBD2 (5 bases). Germline CDR1 and CDR2: SEHNR and FQNEAQ (reference sequence). V shed 6 bases and J shed 5 bases, with 7 bases lying between them. This CDR3 is built from 12 residues. CDR3 sequence (DNA): TGTGCCAGCAGTAGCGAAACCGGGGAGCTGTTTTTT. It specifies CASSSETGELFF.

The chain carries TRBV9 and TRBJ1-2; D may be TRBD1 (6 bases). The CDR3 has 14 amino acids. CDR1 SGDLS and CDR2 YYNGEE come from the germline V gene. Trimming removed 4 bases at V and 1 base at J, with 11 bases between. This chain's CDR3 is CASSNRARNYGYTF. The CDR3 bases are TGTGCCAGCAGCAACAGGGCGCGTAACTATGGCTACACCTTC.

This chain uses TRBV18 with TRBJ2-7, with 8 bases matching TRBD2. Looked up from germline, CDR1 is KGHSH and CDR2 is LQKENI. CDR3 length equals 15 residues. The J segment lost 2 bases and the V segment lost 0 bases, leaving 3 bases of the junction unmatched. The CDR3 is CASSPPSGGAYEQYF. The CDR3 DNA is TGTGCCAGCTCACCACCCAGCGGGGGAGCCTACGAGCAGTACTTC.

The chain carries TRBV7-2 and TRBJ1-1; maybe TRBD1 (5 bases). There are 13 residues in the CDR3. Germline lookup yields CDR1 SGHTA and CDR2 FQGNSA. Trimming stripped 8 bases from V and 1 base from J, with 11 bases between. This CDR3 is CASSFGGNTEAFF. DNA of the CDR3: TGTGCCAGCTCCTTCGGGGGGAACACTGAAGCTTTCTTT.

This chain uses TRBV28 with TRBJ2-7; D is unclear. CDR1 and CDR2 from the germline V gene are MDHEN and SYDVKM. CDR3 length equals 14 residues. V was cut by 7 bases and J by 6 bases, with 19 bases left in between. CDR3 in DNA: TGTGCCAGCACCCCCCCCGGTCCGGTACTCGAGCAGTACTTC. Translating gives CASTPPGPVLEQYF.

This chain joins TRBV27 and TRBJ1-2, with D uncertain. V was trimmed by 4 bases and J by 4 bases, leaving 10 bases between them. CDR1 and CDR2 (germline): MNHEY, SMNVEV (reference sequence). CDR3 size: 13 residues. CDR3 residues: CASSSGNPYGYTF. Here the CDR3 DNA reads TGTGCCAGCAGTTCGGGAAACCCCTATGGCTACACCTTC.

This clone was counted a single time. The chain uses TRBV20-1 and TRBJ1-6; D unclear. The CDR3 is made up of 15 amino acids. The V gene lost 3 bases and the J gene lost 5 bases, with 14 bases spanning the gap. Germline V CDR1 and CDR2: DFQATT, SNEGSKA (reference sequence). CDR3 sequence (DNA): TGCAGTGCTAGTGCCGGGTTCGTAGATAATTCACCCCTCCACTTT. Translating it yields CSASAGFVDNSPLHF.

Concerning this clone: Other DNA sequences in this sample translate to the same CDR3. This rearrangement joins TRBV7-2 to TRBJ1-2; D is undetermined. Germline CDR1 and CDR2: SGHTA and FQGNSA. The V end was cut by 1 base, the J end by 5 bases, with 8 bases between. The CDR3 is 13 amino acids. The CDR3 sequence: CASSLGRDYGYTF. DNA of the CDR3: TGTGCCAGCAGCTTAGGGCGGGATTATGGCTACACCTTC.

The chain recombines TRBV5-5 with TRBJ2-7; D is perhaps TRBD1 (6 bases). The CDR3 is made up of 15 amino acids. V dropped 6 bases and J dropped 3 bases, with 19 bases sitting between them. The germline V gene has CDR1 SGHKS and CDR2 YYEKEE (reference sequence). The CDR3 here is CASISGGRGNYEQYF. CDR3 nucleotides: TGTGCCAGCATCAGTGGTGGCAGGGGAAACTACGAGCAGTACTTC.

This chain uses TRBV28 with TRBJ1-6; maybe TRBD1 (5 bases). Germline V gene sequence: CDR1 MDHEN, CDR2 SYDVKM. The CDR3 length is 12 residues. Trimming shortened V by 6 bases and J by 13 bases, and 13 bases separated the two germline ends. The CDR3 region has the DNA TGTGCCAGCAGGCCTGAGACAGCCCCCCTCCACTTT. Its protein product is CASRPETAPLHF.

The rearrangement uses TRBV9 and TRBJ2-3; D is unclear. The CDR3 sequence is 13 residues long. Germline V gene data show CDR1 as SGDLS and CDR2 as YYNGEE. Trimming left V 4 bases short and J 2 bases short, with 8 bases between. As DNA, the CDR3 is TGTGCCAGCAGCCGACTGGACACAGATACGCAGTATTTT. Translated, it gives CASSRLDTDTQYF. The full variable domain, rest sourced from reference TRBV9 and TRBJ2-3, is DSGVTQTPKHLITATGQRVTLRCSPRSGDLSVYWYQQSLDQGLQFLIQYYNGEERAKGNILERFSAQQFPDLHSELNLSSLELGDSALYFCASSRLDTDTQYFGPGTRLTVL.

The rearrangement links TRBV6-5 to TRBJ1-2; TRBD1 aligns across 7 bases. The ends lost 4 bases at V and 8 bases at J; junction bases unmatched: 7. The length of the CDR3 is 13 residues. Germline CDR1 MNHEY, CDR2 SVGAGI. The CDR3 loop is CASSLRTGEGYTF. CDR3 nucleotides: TGTGCCAGCAGTTTACGTACAGGGGAAGGCTACACCTTC.

This rearrangement joins TRBV14 to TRBJ2-5, with a possible D match to TRBD2 (5 bases). CDR3 length equals 14 residues. Trimming took off 4 bases at V and 0 bases at J, with 9 bases between the two ends. CDR1 and CDR2 (germline): SGHDN, FVKESK. CDR3 bases: TGTGCCAGCAGCCGGCGCGGGTACCAAGAGACCCAGTACTTC. Amino acid sequence: CASSRRGYQETQYF.

The count of this clone is one. One junction end disagrees with the germline gene, perhaps due to a read error. V usage is TRBV7-7 and J usage is TRBJ1-2; D call uncertain. This CDR3 has 15 residues. From germline, CDR1 is SSHAT and CDR2 FNYEAQ (reference sequence). The chain's CDR3 is CASSVTGNRGYGYTF. The CDR3 DNA reads as TGTGCTAGCAGCGTTACGGGAAACCGGGGCTATGGCTACACCTTC.

This chain connects TRBV5-1 to TRBJ2-7, with 7 bases that match TRBD1. CDR1 and CDR2 (germline): SGHRS, YFSETQ. The CDR3 covers 15 residues. V trimming: 4 bases; J trimming: 2 bases; junction bases outside the gene matches: 9. CDR3 sequence (DNA): TGCGCCAGCAGCACCGGGACAGCGGCCACCTACGAGCAGTACTTC. This codes for CASSTGTAATYEQYF.

The chain links TRBV15 to TRBJ1-5; D gene unclear. Trimming cost V 5 bases and J 3 bases, with 5 bases left between them. Germline V gene data show CDR1 as LNHNV and CDR2 as YYDKDF (reference sequence). The CDR3 contains 12 residues. The CDR3 DNA reads TGTGCCACCAGCCCCTCCAATCAGCCCCAGCATTTT. It codes for CATSPSNQPQHF.

The V and J genes are TRBV18 and TRBJ2-7; TRBD2 agrees at 7 bases. The ends lost 0 bases at V and 3 bases at J; junction bases unmatched: 5. The CDR3 extends over 15 amino acids. Germline V lookup: CDR1 KGHSH, CDR2 LQKENI. Here the CDR3 reads CASSPPGRTIYEQYF. The CDR3 region has the DNA TGTGCCAGCTCACCACCCGGGAGGACAATCTACGAGCAGTACTTC.

The chain uses TRBV6-1 and TRBJ2-7; 7 positions match TRBD1. The germline gives CDR1 MNHNS, CDR2 SASEGT. V lost 3 bases and J lost 0; bases outside the gene matches: 5. The CDR3 length is 15 residues. CDR3 nucleotides: TGTGCCAGCAGTGAGGGACAGATCAGCTCCTACGAGCAGTACTTC. The encoded protein is CASSEGQISSYEQYF.

This clone was detected once. The chain combines TRBV24-1 with TRBJ2-1; 9 bases are shared with TRBD2. Germline CDR1 reads KGHDR; CDR2 reads SFDVKD. The CDR3 loop spans 14 amino acids. V was clipped by 9 bases and J by 4 bases; unmatched bases: 6. The CDR3 region is CATRGREGYNEQFF. The CDR3 bases are TGTGCCACCCGGGGGCGGGAGGGGTACAATGAGCAGTTCTTC.

The chain carries TRBV28 and TRBJ1-2; D is unclear. Trimming removed 3 bases from V and 4 bases from J, with 12 bases in between. The V gene's germline CDR1 is MDHEN and CDR2 SYDVKM. The CDR3 totals 14 residues. CDR3: CASSFRGTGYGYTF. The CDR3 nucleotides read TGTGCCAGCAGTTTCCGGGGAACGGGCTATGGCTACACCTTC.

The chain has TRBV7-9 and TRBJ1-2; TRBD1 matches at 11 bases. Losses at the gene ends were 1 base for V and 4 bases for J; bases not matched to a gene: 5. CDR1 SEHNR and CDR2 FQNEAQ come from the germline V gene (reference sequence). There are 16 residues in the CDR3. The CDR3, as DNA: TGTGCCAGCAGCTTAGGGACAGGGGGCCGGGCCTATGGCTACACCTTC. This sequence encodes CASSLGTGGRAYGYTF.